A selection of T cell receptor beta chains follows, all from one sample in a study of cytomegalovirus exposure and HLA in healthy donors. The table came from immunoSEQ multiplex PCR; TCRdb's copy has only in-frame clones and leaves some out. The profile shows some 160,000 clones, approximately 80% of them singletons. Sequencing was performed on PBMCs. These receptors all come from a woman aged 40 to 50 in good health and CMV-seropositive. The CDR3 runs from the conserved cysteine through the conserved F or W. The order of the fields is V gene, clone size, CDR3 length, J gene, D gene, CDR3 DNA, CDR3 protein. A D gene is named only where the DNA matches it firmly. Some rows have no size entry. The others give once, few or many, or a class for an expanded clone.

v_gene: TRBV7-9; abundance: -; len: 14; j_gene: TRBJ1-2; d_gene: -; CDR3nt: TGTGCCAGCAGCTTAGAGGAGTTTAACTATGGCTACACCTTC; CDR3aa: CASSLEEFNYGYTF
v_gene: TRBV19; abundance: once; len: 14; j_gene: TRBJ1-1; d_gene: TRBD1; CDR3nt: TGTGCCAGTAGTGTTAACAGGGGAGGCACTGAAGCTTTCTTT; CDR3aa: CASSVNRGGTEAFF
v_gene: TRBV9; abundance: -; len: 18; j_gene: TRBJ2-2; d_gene: TRBD2; CDR3nt: TGTGCCAGCAGCGCACCACTGCCGGGACTAGCGGGCACCGGGGAGCTGTTTTTT; CDR3aa: CASSAPLPGLAGTGELFF
v_gene: TRBV7-6; abundance: -; len: 13; j_gene: TRBJ2-4; d_gene: -; CDR3nt: TGTGCCAATTCGACTGCCCCCAAAAACATTCAGTACTTC; CDR3aa: CANSTAPKNIQYF
v_gene: TRBV28; abundance: -; len: 14; j_gene: TRBJ1-3; d_gene: -; CDR3nt: TGTGCCAGCAGTTTTGGCATACCGGGAAACACCATATATTTT; CDR3aa: CASSFGIPGNTIYF
v_gene: TRBV7-2; abundance: -; len: 16; j_gene: TRBJ2-7; d_gene: TRBD2; CDR3nt: TGTGCCAGCAGCCGGATCTTTACTAGCGGGAGTTACGAGCAGTACTTC; CDR3aa: CASSRIFTSGSYEQYF
v_gene: TRBV28; abundance: -; len: 13; j_gene: TRBJ2-7; d_gene: -; CDR3nt: TGTGCCAGCAAAGGGGATCTGGCCTACGAGCAGTACTTC; CDR3aa: CASKGDLAYEQYF
v_gene: TRBV7-2; abundance: -; len: 13; j_gene: TRBJ2-7; d_gene: -; CDR3nt: TGTGCCAGCAGCCGAGGAGGTCTCTACGAGCAGTACTTC; CDR3aa: CASSRGGLYEQYF
v_gene: TRBV6-1; abundance: -; len: 13; j_gene: TRBJ2-3; d_gene: TRBD2; CDR3nt: TGTGCCAGCTGGCGGGAGGTATTAGATACGCAGTATTTT; CDR3aa: CASWREVLDTQYF
v_gene: TRBV9; abundance: -; len: 15; j_gene: TRBJ2-3; d_gene: TRBD1; CDR3nt: TGTGCCAGCAGCACCGGGACAGGGGGCTGGGGTACGCAGTATTTT; CDR3aa: CASSTGTGGWGTQYF
v_gene: TRBV6-5; abundance: -; len: 16; j_gene: TRBJ1-1; d_gene: -; CDR3nt: TGTGCCAGCAGTTACTCTCCTAAAACAGGGAGTGCTGAAGCTTTCTTT; CDR3aa: CASSYSPKTGSAEAFF
v_gene: TRBV30; abundance: -; len: 11; j_gene: TRBJ1-6; d_gene: -; CDR3nt: TGTGCCTGGAGTAGCAATTCACCCCTCCACTTT; CDR3aa: CAWSSNSPLHF
v_gene: TRBV9; abundance: -; len: 15; j_gene: TRBJ2-1; d_gene: -; CDR3nt: TGTGCCAGCAGCGGGTCGCCAGGACTAAACAATGAGCAGTTCTTC; CDR3aa: CASSGSPGLNNEQFF
v_gene: TRBV5-4; abundance: -; len: 15; j_gene: TRBJ1-1; d_gene: -; CDR3nt: TGTGCCAGCAGCTCTAAATCCTCCTCGAACACTGAAGCTTTCTTT; CDR3aa: CASSSKSSSNTEAFF
v_gene: TRBV6-5; abundance: -; len: 13; j_gene: TRBJ2-7; d_gene: TRBD2; CDR3nt: TGTGCCAGCAGACTAGCGCAAACCTACGAGCAGTACTTC; CDR3aa: CASRLAQTYEQYF
v_gene: TRBV11-3; abundance: -; len: 15; j_gene: TRBJ1-4; d_gene: -; CDR3nt: TGTGCCAGCCATGACAATGGGGCTGCTAATGAAAAACTGTTTTTT; CDR3aa: CASHDNGAANEKLFF
v_gene: TRBV11-2; abundance: -; len: 16; j_gene: TRBJ2-7; d_gene: TRBD1; CDR3nt: TGTGCCAGCAGCTTAGTGACAGGGCTTCCCTCCTACGAGCAGTACTTC; CDR3aa: CASSLVTGLPSYEQYF
v_gene: TRBV11-2; abundance: -; len: 17; j_gene: TRBJ2-4; d_gene: TRBD1; CDR3nt: TGTGCCAGCAGCTCCAAGGGACAGGGTCCTACTAGAAACATTCAGTACTTC; CDR3aa: CASSSKGQGPTRNIQYF
v_gene: TRBV7-2; abundance: once; len: 15; j_gene: TRBJ2-5; d_gene: -; CDR3nt: TGTGCCAGCAGCTTTGGGGGAGGAAATCAAGAGACCCAGTACTTC; CDR3aa: CASSFGGGNQETQYF
v_gene: TRBV4-3; abundance: -; len: 14; j_gene: TRBJ1-5; d_gene: TRBD1; CDR3nt: TGCGCCAGCAGCCAACGGACAGGGGACCAGCCCCAGCATTTT; CDR3aa: CASSQRTGDQPQHF
v_gene: TRBV7-8; abundance: -; len: 14; j_gene: TRBJ2-3; d_gene: TRBD2; CDR3nt: TGTGCCAGCAGCCGCGGGGGGGGTAGGGATACGCAGTATTTT; CDR3aa: CASSRGGGRDTQYF
v_gene: TRBV6-1; abundance: -; len: 15; j_gene: TRBJ2-4; d_gene: -; CDR3nt: TGTGCCAGCAGTGGAAGTACAGGGGCCAAAAACATTCAGTACTTC; CDR3aa: CASSGSTGAKNIQYF
v_gene: TRBV30; abundance: once; len: 13; j_gene: TRBJ2-1; d_gene: -; CDR3nt: TGTGCCTGGAGCGAACAGTCTTGGGATGAGCAGTTCTTC; CDR3aa: CAWSEQSWDEQFF
v_gene: TRBV7-7; abundance: -; len: 13; j_gene: TRBJ2-5; d_gene: -; CDR3nt: TGTGCCAGCAGCCCAGTCGCATCAGAGACCCAGTACTTC; CDR3aa: CASSPVASETQYF
v_gene: TRBV27; abundance: -; len: 13; j_gene: TRBJ2-7; d_gene: -; CDR3nt: TGTGCCAGCAAGTCGGGGGAGGCCTACGAGCAGTACTTC; CDR3aa: CASKSGEAYEQYF
v_gene: TRBV19; abundance: few; len: 14; j_gene: TRBJ2-2; d_gene: TRBD2; CDR3nt: TGTGCCAGTATGTTAGCGGGTTACACCGGGGAGCTGTTTTTT; CDR3aa: CASMLAGYTGELFF
v_gene: TRBV7-6; abundance: -; len: 14; j_gene: TRBJ2-1; d_gene: TRBD2; CDR3nt: TGTGCCAGCAGCTTAGGGAGTAGCGGGGGAGAGCAGTTCTTC; CDR3aa: CASSLGSSGGEQFF
v_gene: TRBV10-1; abundance: -; len: 16; j_gene: TRBJ2-3; d_gene: TRBD2; CDR3nt: TGCGCCAGCAGTGAACCTCGGGAGGGTAGCACAGATACGCAGTATTTT; CDR3aa: CASSEPREGSTDTQYF
v_gene: TRBV6-1; abundance: -; len: 16; j_gene: TRBJ1-6; d_gene: TRBD1; CDR3nt: TGTGCCAGCAGTGCCATACAGGGGAACTTGAATTCACCCCTCCACTTT; CDR3aa: CASSAIQGNLNSPLHF
v_gene: TRBV4-1; abundance: -; len: 17; j_gene: TRBJ2-7; d_gene: TRBD1; CDR3nt: TGCGCCAGCAGCTCAACCCCGGTCCGGGACAGTTCCTACGAGCAGTACTTC; CDR3aa: CASSSTPVRDSSYEQYF
v_gene: TRBV4-3; abundance: -; len: 13; j_gene: TRBJ1-2; d_gene: TRBD1; CDR3nt: TGCGCCAGCAGTCGACAGGGTTGGGATGGCTACACCTTC; CDR3aa: CASSRQGWDGYTF
v_gene: TRBV5-4; abundance: -; len: 15; j_gene: TRBJ2-7; d_gene: TRBD2; CDR3nt: TGTGCCAGCAGAAATACTAGCGGGCTCAACTACGAGCAGTACTTC; CDR3aa: CASRNTSGLNYEQYF
v_gene: TRBV27; abundance: -; len: 14; j_gene: TRBJ1-2; d_gene: TRBD1; CDR3nt: TGTGCCAGCAGTTCCGGACAGGGGGTCTATGGCTACACCTTC; CDR3aa: CASSSGQGVYGYTF
v_gene: TRBV7-9; abundance: -; len: 16; j_gene: TRBJ2-2; d_gene: -; CDR3nt: TGTGCCAGCAGCATATCGACACCCGCGAACACCGGGGAGCTGTTTTTT; CDR3aa: CASSISTPANTGELFF
v_gene: TRBV5-1; abundance: -; len: 17; j_gene: TRBJ2-2; d_gene: -; CDR3nt: TGCGCCAGCAGCTCAGGACTGAGCCCCGGGAACACCGGGGAGCTGTTTTTT; CDR3aa: CASSSGLSPGNTGELFF
v_gene: TRBV28; abundance: -; len: 13; j_gene: TRBJ1-2; d_gene: TRBD1; CDR3nt: TGTGCCAGCAGGACAGGGGGAAGGGAGGGCTACACCTTC; CDR3aa: CASRTGGREGYTF
v_gene: TRBV5-8; abundance: few; len: 13; j_gene: TRBJ1-6; d_gene: -; CDR3nt: TGTGCCACTACCAGGGTTGAGAATTCACCCCTCCACTTT; CDR3aa: CATTRVENSPLHF
v_gene: TRBV29-1; abundance: -; len: 13; j_gene: TRBJ1-2; d_gene: TRBD1; CDR3nt: TGCAGCGTCAGGACAGGGGGGTCCGTCGGCTACACCTTC; CDR3aa: CSVRTGGSVGYTF
v_gene: TRBV5-4; abundance: -; len: 15; j_gene: TRBJ2-2; d_gene: -; CDR3nt: TGTGCCAGCAGCCCGCTAGCGACGAACACCGGGGAGCTGTTTTTT; CDR3aa: CASSPLATNTGELFF
v_gene: TRBV5-1; abundance: -; len: 15; j_gene: TRBJ2-2; d_gene: TRBD2; CDR3nt: TGCGCCAGCAGCCTGACTAGCGGGAAGACCGGGGAGCTGTTTTTT; CDR3aa: CASSLTSGKTGELFF
v_gene: TRBV9; abundance: -; len: 15; j_gene: TRBJ2-5; d_gene: TRBD2; CDR3nt: TGTGCCAGCAGCGCCGGACTAGCGGGAGGAGAGACCCAGTACTTC; CDR3aa: CASSAGLAGGETQYF
v_gene: TRBV19; abundance: -; len: 15; j_gene: TRBJ2-7; d_gene: TRBD2; CDR3nt: TGTGCCAGTAGTGCCACTCTAGCGGGCCCGTACGAGCAGTACTTC; CDR3aa: CASSATLAGPYEQYF